This is a list of T cell receptor beta chains from one sample in a study of blood T cell repertoires in COVID-19. Profiling relied on immunoSEQ multiplex PCR, and the TCRdb table lists in-frame clones only, not all of them. The sample has 84,000 or so clones, over 70% seen once. The source material was peripheral blood. The receptors here all came from a man aged 80 or over with active or convalescent COVID-19. The conserved cysteine and the conserved F or W are not part of the CDR3 here.

TRBV7-8 ASSLAGQTYEQY
TRBV7-3 ASSPFPRLGRNDTGELF
TRBV15 ATSRNRELRSPLH
TRBV19 ASRTGGAGPQH
TRBV2 ASRGDISGNTIY
TRBV7-2 ASSLAISGYQETQY
TRBV7-6 ASSAFRQGGTGELF
TRBV6-1 ASSDYGANEKLF
TRBV29-1 SVEEGSTEAF
TRBV25-1 ASGRTGDNTEAF
TRBV2 ASRFRDVQPQH
TRBV6-2/TRBV6-3 ASSGTLASTDTQY
TRBV4-1 ASSQQTQGSVDAF
TRBV2 ASRVRGNTEAF
TRBV2 ASSVMDTYEQY
TRBV7-6 ASRTSGGAGEQF
TRBV6-5 ASWTFEETQY
TRBV28 ASTNRAKNTEAF
TRBV6-5 ASSYSAGGPGEQF